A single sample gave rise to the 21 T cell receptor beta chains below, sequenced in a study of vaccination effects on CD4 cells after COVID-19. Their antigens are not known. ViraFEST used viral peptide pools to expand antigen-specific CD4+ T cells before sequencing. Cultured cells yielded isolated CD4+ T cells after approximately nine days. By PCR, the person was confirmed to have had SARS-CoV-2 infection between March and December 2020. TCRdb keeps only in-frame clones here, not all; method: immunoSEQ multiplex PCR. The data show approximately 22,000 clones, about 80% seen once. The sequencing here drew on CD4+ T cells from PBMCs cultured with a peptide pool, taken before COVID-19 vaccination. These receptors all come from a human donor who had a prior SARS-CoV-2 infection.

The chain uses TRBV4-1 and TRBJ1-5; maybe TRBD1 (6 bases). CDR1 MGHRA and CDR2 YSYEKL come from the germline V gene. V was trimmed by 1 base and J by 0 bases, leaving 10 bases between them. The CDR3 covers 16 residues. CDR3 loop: CASSQGTADSNQPQHF. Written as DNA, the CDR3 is TGCGCCAGCAGCCAAGGGACAGCTGATAGCAATCAGCCCCAGCATTTT.

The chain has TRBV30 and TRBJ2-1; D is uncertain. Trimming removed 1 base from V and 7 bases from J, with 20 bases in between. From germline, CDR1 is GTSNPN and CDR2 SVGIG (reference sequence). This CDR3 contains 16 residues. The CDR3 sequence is CAWSDPLIADYNEQFF. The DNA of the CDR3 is TGTGCCTGGAGTGATCCCCTCATTGCGGATTATAATGAGCAGTTCTTC.

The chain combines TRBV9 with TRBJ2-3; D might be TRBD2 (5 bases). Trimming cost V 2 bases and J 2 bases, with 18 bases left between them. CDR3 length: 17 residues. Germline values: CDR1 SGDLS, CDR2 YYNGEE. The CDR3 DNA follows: TGTGCCAGCAGCGTGAGAGACGCTTTAGGACTCACAGATACGCAGTATTTT. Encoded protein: CASSVRDALGLTDTQYF.

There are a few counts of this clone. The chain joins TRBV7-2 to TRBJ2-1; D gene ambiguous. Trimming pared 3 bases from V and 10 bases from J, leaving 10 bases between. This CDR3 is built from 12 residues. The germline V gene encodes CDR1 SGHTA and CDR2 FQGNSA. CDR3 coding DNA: TGTGCCAGCAGCTTGGTCGTTGAGGAGCAGTTCTTC. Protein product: CASSLVVEEQFF.

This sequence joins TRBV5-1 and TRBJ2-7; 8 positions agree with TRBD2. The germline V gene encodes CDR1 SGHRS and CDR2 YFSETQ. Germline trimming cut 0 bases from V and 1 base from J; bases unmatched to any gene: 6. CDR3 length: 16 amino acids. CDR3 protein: CASSLGGGTPSYEQYF. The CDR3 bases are TGCGCCAGCAGCTTGGGCGGGGGGACACCATCCTACGAGCAGTACTTC. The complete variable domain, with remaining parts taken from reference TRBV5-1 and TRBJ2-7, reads KAGVTQTPRYLIKTRGQQVTLSCSPISGHRSVSWYQQTPGQGLQFLFEYFSETQRNKGNFPGRFSGRQFSNSRSEMNVSTLELGDSALYLCASSLGGGTPSYEQYFGPGTRLTVT.

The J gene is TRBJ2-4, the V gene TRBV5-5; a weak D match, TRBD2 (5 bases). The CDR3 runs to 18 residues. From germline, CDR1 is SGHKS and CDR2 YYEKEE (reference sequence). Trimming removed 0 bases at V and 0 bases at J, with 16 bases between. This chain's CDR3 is CASSLAGILSLAKNIQYF. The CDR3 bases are TGTGCCAGCAGCTTGGCGGGGATTCTGAGTCTAGCCAAAAACATTCAGTACTTC. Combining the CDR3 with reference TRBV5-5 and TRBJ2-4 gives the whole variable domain DAGVTQSPTHLIKTRGQQVTLRCSPISGHKSVSWYQQVLGQGPQFIFQYYEKEERGRGNFPDRFSARQFPNYSSELNVNALLLGDSALYLCASSLAGILSLAKNIQYFGAGTRLSVL.

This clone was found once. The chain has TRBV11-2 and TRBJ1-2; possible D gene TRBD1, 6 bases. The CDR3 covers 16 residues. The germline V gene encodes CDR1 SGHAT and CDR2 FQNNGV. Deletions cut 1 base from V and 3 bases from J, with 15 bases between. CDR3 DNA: TGTGCCAGCAGCTTAGCCCCGGGACAATCGGACTATGGCTACACCTTC. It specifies CASSLAPGQSDYGYTF.

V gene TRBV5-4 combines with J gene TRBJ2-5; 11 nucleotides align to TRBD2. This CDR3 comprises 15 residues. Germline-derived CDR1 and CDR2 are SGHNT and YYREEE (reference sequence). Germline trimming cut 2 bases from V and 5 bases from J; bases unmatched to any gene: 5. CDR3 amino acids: CASSFSSGRTETQYF. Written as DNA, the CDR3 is TGTGCCAGCAGCTTTTCTAGCGGGAGGACCGAGACCCAGTACTTC.

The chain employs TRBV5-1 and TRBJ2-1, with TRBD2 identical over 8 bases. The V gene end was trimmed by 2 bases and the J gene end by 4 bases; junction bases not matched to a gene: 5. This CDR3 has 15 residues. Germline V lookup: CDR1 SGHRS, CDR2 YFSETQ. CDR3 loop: CASSLAGAQYNEQFF. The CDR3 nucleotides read TGCGCCAGCAGCTTAGCGGGAGCCCAATACAATGAGCAGTTCTTC.

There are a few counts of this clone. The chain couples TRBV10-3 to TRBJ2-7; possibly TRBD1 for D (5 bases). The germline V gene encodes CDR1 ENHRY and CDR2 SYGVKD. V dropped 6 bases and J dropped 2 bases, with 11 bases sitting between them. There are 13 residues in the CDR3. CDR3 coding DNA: TGTGCCATCAGCGCAGGACAAGCCTACGAGCAGTACTTC. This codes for CAISAGQAYEQYF.

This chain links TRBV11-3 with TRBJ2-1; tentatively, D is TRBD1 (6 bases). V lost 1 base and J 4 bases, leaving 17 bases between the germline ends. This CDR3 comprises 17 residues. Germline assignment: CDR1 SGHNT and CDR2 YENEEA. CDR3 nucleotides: TGTGCCAGCAGCTTAGGTGGGGCAGGGGAAGTTTACAATGAGCAGTTCTTC. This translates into CASSLGGAGEVYNEQFF.

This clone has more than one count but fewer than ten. CDR3 region: CASRETPFYGYTF. CDR3 in DNA: TGTGCCAGCAGGGAAACCCCATTCTATGGCTACACCTTC. The genes are TRBV2 and TRBJ1-2, with D uncertain. The V end was cut by 6 bases, the J end by 4 bases, with 12 bases between. CDR1 and CDR2 (germline): SNHLY, FYNNEI. This CDR3 contains 13 residues.

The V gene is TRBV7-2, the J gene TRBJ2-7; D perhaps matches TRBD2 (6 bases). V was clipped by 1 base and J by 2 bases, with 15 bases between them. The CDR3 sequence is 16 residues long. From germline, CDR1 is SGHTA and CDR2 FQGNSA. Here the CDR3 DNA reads TGTGCCAGCAGCTTAGGGGGAGGCGGCTACACCTACGAGCAGTACTTC. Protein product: CASSLGGGGYTYEQYF.

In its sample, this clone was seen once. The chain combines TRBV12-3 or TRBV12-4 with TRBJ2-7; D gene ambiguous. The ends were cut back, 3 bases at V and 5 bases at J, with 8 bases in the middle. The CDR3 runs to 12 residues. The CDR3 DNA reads TGTGCCAGCAGTTTCGGCTACCACGAGCAGTACTTC. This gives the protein CASSFGYHEQYF.

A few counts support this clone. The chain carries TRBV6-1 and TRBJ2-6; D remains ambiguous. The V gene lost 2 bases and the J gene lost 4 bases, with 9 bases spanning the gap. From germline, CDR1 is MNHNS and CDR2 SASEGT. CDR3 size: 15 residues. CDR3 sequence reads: CASSERVTGANVLTF. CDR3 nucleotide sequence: TGTGCCAGCAGTGAACGGGTCACCGGGGCCAACGTCCTGACTTTC.

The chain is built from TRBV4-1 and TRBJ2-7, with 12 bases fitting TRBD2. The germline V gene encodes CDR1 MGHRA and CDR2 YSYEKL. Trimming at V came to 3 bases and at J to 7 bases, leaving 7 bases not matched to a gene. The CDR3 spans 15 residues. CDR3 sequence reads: CASSQVTSGRWEQYF. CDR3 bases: TGCGCCAGCAGCCAGGTGACTAGCGGGAGATGGGAGCAGTACTTC.

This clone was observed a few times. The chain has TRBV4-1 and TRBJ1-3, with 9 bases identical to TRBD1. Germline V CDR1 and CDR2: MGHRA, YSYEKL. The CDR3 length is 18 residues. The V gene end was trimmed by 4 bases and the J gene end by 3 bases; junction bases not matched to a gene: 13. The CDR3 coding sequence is TGCGCCAGCAGCCTTCCTCCGGGACAGGGAAGGTTTGGAAACACCATATATTTT. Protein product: CASSLPPGQGRFGNTIYF.

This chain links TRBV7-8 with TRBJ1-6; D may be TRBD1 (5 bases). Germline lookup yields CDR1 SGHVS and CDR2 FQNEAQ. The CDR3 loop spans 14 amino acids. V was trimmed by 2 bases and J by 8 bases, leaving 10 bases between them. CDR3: CASSLIRGDSPLHF. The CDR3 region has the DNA TGTGCCAGCAGCTTAATTAGGGGTGATTCACCCCTCCACTTT.

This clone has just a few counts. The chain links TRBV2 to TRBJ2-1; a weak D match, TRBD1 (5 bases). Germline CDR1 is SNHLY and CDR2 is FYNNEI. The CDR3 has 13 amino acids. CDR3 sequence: CAAAGSPNNEQFF. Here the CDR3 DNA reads TGTGCGGCTGCAGGGTCCCCTAACAATGAGCAGTTCTTC. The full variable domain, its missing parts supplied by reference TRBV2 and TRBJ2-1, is EPEVTQTPSHQVTQMGQEVILRCVPISNHLYFYWYRQILGQKVEFLVSFYNNEISEKSEIFDDQFSVERPDGSNFTLKIRSTKLEDSAMYFCAAAGSPNNEQFFGPGTRLTVL.

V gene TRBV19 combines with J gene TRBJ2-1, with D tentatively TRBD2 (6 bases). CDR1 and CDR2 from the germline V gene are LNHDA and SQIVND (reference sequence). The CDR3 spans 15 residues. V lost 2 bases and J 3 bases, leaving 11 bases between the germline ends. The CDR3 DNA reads TGTGCCAGTAGTATAAGACTAGAGGTCTACAATGAGCAGTTCTTC. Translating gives CASSIRLEVYNEQFF.

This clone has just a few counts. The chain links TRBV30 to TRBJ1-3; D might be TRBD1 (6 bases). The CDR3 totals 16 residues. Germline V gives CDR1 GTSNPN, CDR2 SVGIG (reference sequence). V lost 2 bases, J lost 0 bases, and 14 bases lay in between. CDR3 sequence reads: CAWSPNRASSGNTIYF. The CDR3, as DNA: TGTGCCTGGAGTCCAAACAGGGCGAGCTCTGGAAACACCATATATTTT.